A single T cell receptor beta chain is shown here with its context. This record comes from a study of blood T cell repertoires in COVID-19. Study in general: PBMCs, B-cell-depleted T cells, or T cells provided the cDNA or gDNA that made up the material.

Original processing methods: Nucleated cell number was recorded as an estimate derived from reference gene primer amplification. Assay used: immunoSEQ multiplex PCR; TCRdb lists only in-frame clones, some missing. That table furnishes V, J and clone size, whereas the DNA furnished D and trimming. This sample has approximately 130,000 clones, with approximately 86% found just once. This CDR3 comprises 18 residues. Trimming removed 3 bases from V and 3 bases from J; junction bases left unmatched: 15. The germline V gene has CDR1 SGHVS and CDR2 FNYEAQ. The specimen sequenced was PBMCs or T cells enriched from blood (not recorded which). The chain has TRBV7-6 and TRBJ2-5, with 8 bases matching TRBD1. This clonotype was sampled from a woman between 50 and 59 years old who had recovered from COVID-19. As DNA, the CDR3 is TGTGCCAGCAGCTTCAGTGGCAGGGGGCCACCAGTGAAAGAGACCCAGTACTTC. It is translated as CASSFSGRGPPVKETQYF.